A selection of T cell receptor beta chains follows, all from one sample in a study of OX40 agonist ivuxolimab in advanced cancers. TCRdb keeps only in-frame clones here, not all; method: immunoSEQ multiplex PCR. This table holds 70,000 to 80,000 clones, 81% found once. Here the sequenced sample was CD4+ or CD8+ T cells sorted from blood, taken in a trial of the OX40 agonist ivuxolimab. All receptors come from an adult with an advanced solid tumor such as melanoma, head and neck, liver or kidney cancer. Each CDR3 is given with its conserved first and last residue. The D gene is left open where the match is weak. Only part of the rows carry a size: once, few, many, or a class if the clone is expanded.

v_gene,j_gene,abundance,d_gene,CDR3aa,CDR3nt
TRBV18,TRBJ1-3,once,TRBD1,CASSPYTGGAGNTIYF,TGTGCCAGCTCACCATACACAGGGGGCGCCGGAAACACCATATATTTT
TRBV6-5,TRBJ2-7,few,TRBD2,CASSLGTSGLYEQYF,TGTGCCAGCAGTTTGGGGACTAGCGGACTCTACGAGCAGTACTTC
TRBV14,TRBJ2-5,.,.,CASSQGRAEETQYF,TGTGCCAGCAGCCAAGGTCGTGCGGAAGAGACCCAGTACTTC
TRBV2,TRBJ1-1,.,.,CASSVSDTEAFF,TGTGCCAGCAGTGTGTCGGACACTGAAGCTTTCTTT
TRBV29-1,TRBJ2-3,.,.,CSVIRREDTQYF,TGCAGCGTTATTCGTAGGGAAGATACGCAGTATTTT
TRBV7-3,TRBJ2-1,.,TRBD2,CASSSGTSAYNEQFF,TGTGCCAGCAGCTCCGGGACTAGCGCCTACAATGAGCAGTTCTTC
TRBV7-2,TRBJ1-2,.,TRBD1,CASSLQRTGKGYTF,TGTGCCAGCAGCTTACAAAGGACAGGGAAAGGCTACACCTTC
TRBV11-3,TRBJ1-1,.,TRBD1,CASSTGGRDTEAFF,TGTGCCAGCAGCACAGGGGGTAGAGACACTGAAGCTTTCTTT
TRBV5-1,TRBJ1-6,.,TRBD1,CASSYLDRGMGNSPLHF,TGCGCCAGCAGCTATCTGGACAGGGGAATGGGTAATTCACCCCTCCACTTT
TRBV6-1,TRBJ1-2,few,.,CASSEVGSLGGYTF,TGTGCCAGCAGTGAAGTCGGTTCGTTGGGAGGCTACACCTTC
TRBV30,TRBJ1-5,few,.,CAWSVLAGGQPQHF,TGTGCCTGGAGTGTACTGGCTGGGGGCCAGCCCCAGCATTTT
TRBV6-5,TRBJ2-2,.,TRBD2,CASRDGRGTGELFF,TGTGCCAGCAGAGACGGGAGGGGGACCGGGGAGCTGTTTTTT
TRBV5-8,TRBJ1-5,few,.,CASSLAGGNQPQHF,TGTGCCAGCAGCTTGGCGGGAGGGAATCAGCCCCAGCATTTT
TRBV4-2,TRBJ2-5,.,.,CASSQVFGERQETQYF,TGTGCCAGCAGCCAAGTTTTCGGGGAGAGACAAGAGACCCAGTACTTC
TRBV7-9,TRBJ2-7,.,.,CASSGAAPGLSYEQYF,TGTGCCAGCAGCGGGGCCGCTCCGGGCCTCTCCTACGAGCAGTACTTC
TRBV5-5,TRBJ1-2,.,.,CASTPRQNYGYTF,TGTGCCAGCACCCCCCGGCAGAACTATGGCTACACCTTC
TRBV7-8,TRBJ2-6,.,.,CASSYNSGANVLTF,TGTGCCAGCAGCTACAACTCTGGGGCCAACGTCCTGACTTTC
TRBV5-1,TRBJ1-1,.,.,CASSPEGPYTEAFF,TGCGCCAGCAGCCCGGAGGGACCCTACACTGAAGCTTTCTTT
TRBV15,TRBJ2-2,.,.,CATSRDQDTTGELFF,TGTGCCACCAGCAGAGATCAGGACACAACCGGGGAGCTGTTTTTT
TRBV2,TRBJ2-1,.,TRBD2,CASSEAAGRSNEQFF,TGTGCCAGCAGCGAAGCAGCGGGACGGAGCAATGAGCAGTTCTTC
TRBV7-7,TRBJ2-6,.,.,CASSLGHSGANVLTF,TGTGCTAGCAGCTTAGGCCACTCTGGGGCCAACGTCCTGACTTTC
TRBV6-1,TRBJ1-2,.,TRBD1,CASSERVDRDNYGYTF,TGTGCCAGCAGTGAAAGGGTAGACAGGGATAACTATGGCTACACCTTC
TRBV11-2,TRBJ2-7,.,.,CASSLAGIPSEQYF,TGTGCCAGCAGCTTAGCAGGGATCCCCTCCGAGCAGTACTTC
TRBV2,TRBJ1-4,.,.,CASNFLPYEKLFF,TGTGCCAGCAATTTCCTACCATATGAAAAACTGTTTTTT
TRBV5-1,TRBJ2-1,.,.,CASSTGTSPGSYNEQFF,TGCGCCAGCAGCACGGGGACATCCCCAGGATCCTACAATGAGCAGTTCTTC
TRBV6-6,TRBJ1-4,.,TRBD1,CASSYGGRGGEKLFF,TGTGCCAGCAGTTACGGGGGCAGGGGGGGGGAAAAACTGTTTTTT
TRBV4-2,TRBJ2-7,.,TRBD2,CASSQSTSGSSYEQYF,TGTGCCAGCAGCCAATCGACTAGCGGAAGCTCCTACGAGCAGTACTTC
TRBV7-9,TRBJ1-5,.,TRBD1,CASSPGQGNQPQHF,TGTGCCAGCAGCCCGGGACAGGGCAATCAGCCCCAGCATTTT